The present TCR beta chain was sequenced within a study of blood T cell repertoires in COVID-19. About the research overall: T cells, B-cell-depleted T cells, or PBMCs provided the cDNA or gDNA that served as material.

The ends were cut back, 4 bases at V and 8 bases at J, with 10 bases in the middle. CDR3 size: 12 residues. CDR1 and CDR2 from the germline V gene are SGDLS and YYNGEE. Original analysis: Quantification of nucleated cells was approximated via reference gene primer amplification. Data came from immunoSEQ multiplex PCR; TCRdb stores just in-frame clones and leaves some out. That table is the source of V, J and clone size, and D and trimming were worked out from the DNA. This sample carries about 69,000 clones, 65% to 90% of them seen once, and the ten largest clones take 2.5% to 3%. The chain couples TRBV9 to TRBJ2-1; no reliable D call. Sequenced material: peripheral blood. This clonotype was sampled from a man aged 80 or over with acute or convalescent COVID-19. In DNA form, the CDR3 reads TGTGCCAGCAGCCCCCTAGGTCATGAGCAGTTCTTC. Translation gives CASSPLGHEQFF.